The clone carrying this TCR beta chain was recorded at least ten times. Its antigen remains unknown. Stable disease denoted Graves' hyperthyroidism without ophthalmopathy progression within 18 months. For the diagnoses, clinical symptoms, serum thyroxine and TRAb, thyroid ultrasound and orbital computed tomography were used. Using around 10 ml of fresh peripheral blood, PBMCs were prepared. Amplification targeted TCR beta CDR3 regions from RNA transcripts. During a first-round RT-PCR of the TCR CDR3, the HTBI primer set was used. TCRdb independently ran MiXCR on the multiplex PCR reads; one entry per CDR3 protein. The sample lists 300,000 to 400,000 distinct CDR3 sequences; over 20% were seen once. The CDR3 covers 15 residues. V was clipped by 2 bases and J by 0 bases; unmatched bases: 1. Germline lookup yields CDR1 LNHNV and CDR2 YYDKDF (reference sequence). These data are taken from a study of T cells in Graves' hyperthyroidism and ophthalmopathy.

Regarding the study as a whole: A median approximately 6.8 months before onset, the model predicted ophthalmopathy.

The TCR originated in a woman aged 45 to 65 with Graves' hyperthyroidism. Sequenced material: blood. The chain carries TRBV15 and TRBJ1-5, with 7 bases fitting TRBD1. DNA of the CDR3: TGTGCCACCAGCAGAACAGGGGATAGCAATCAGCCCCAGCATTTT. Its protein is CATSRTGDSNQPQHF.